These 5 T cell receptor beta chains originate from one sample sequenced in a study of radiation and T cells in renal cell carcinoma. Profiled with immunoSEQ multiplex PCR; TCRdb holds only in-frame clones, not every one. The sample lists about 140,000 clones, around 78% occurring once. This sample's time point: baseline pretreatment blood. Treatment given: 15 Gy SBRT to primary tumor, nephrectomy 4 weeks later. This sample comprised blood, obtained from a patient whose treatment included radiotherapy and nephrectomy. The receptors come from a woman aged 45 to 65 with renal cell carcinoma.

The chain couples TRBV7-9 to TRBJ2-1, with TRBD2 identical over 16 bases. The CDR3 loop spans 17 amino acids. The junction had 8 bases not matched to a gene; V was cut back by 4 bases and J by 8 bases. Germline CDR1 and CDR2: SEHNR and FQNEAQ (reference sequence). This CDR3 reads CASSWGLAGGPGDEQFF. CDR3 DNA: TGTGCCAGCAGCTGGGGACTAGCGGGAGGGCCAGGCGATGAGCAGTTCTTC.

J is TRBJ1-5 and V is TRBV9, with TRBD1 matching over 8 bases. V shed 4 bases and J 7 bases; nucleotides not matched to a gene: 7. The CDR3 totals 14 residues. Per the germline V gene, CDR1 is SGDLS and CDR2 is YYNGEE. CDR3 nucleotides: TGTGCCAGCAGCTCCGGGACAGGTGTCCAGCCCCAGCATTTT. Protein product: CASSSGTGVQPQHF. Full variable domain (remainder filled in from reference TRBV9 and TRBJ1-5): DSGVTQTPKHLITATGQRVTLRCSPRSGDLSVYWYQQSLDQGLQFLIQYYNGEERAKGNILERFSAQQFPDLHSELNLSSLELGDSALYFCASSSGTGVQPQHFGDGTRLSIL.

This chain uses TRBV10-1 with TRBJ2-5, with 8 bases fitting TRBD1. V lost 4 bases, J lost 7 bases, and 5 bases stayed unmatched. The germline CDR1 and CDR2 sequences are WNHNN and SYGVQD (reference sequence). The CDR3 length is 13 residues. This CDR3 reads CASSVDRDGTQYF. The CDR3 DNA sequence: TGCGCCAGCAGTGTGGACAGGGACGGGACCCAGTACTTC.

This clone is a singleton in its sample. The chain recombines TRBV25-1 with TRBJ1-4; D remains unclear. Germline-derived CDR1 and CDR2 are MGHDK and SYGVNS. The CDR3 loop spans 14 amino acids. The ends were cut back, 4 bases at V and 8 bases at J, with 14 bases in the middle. The CDR3 nucleotides are TGTGCCAGCAGTGGTGCGTTATTGAGGGAAAAACTGTTTTTT. Translation: CASSGALLREKLFF.

DNA for the CDR3: TGTGCCAGCAGTCAGGGGGGTACGCAGTATTTT. It codes for CASSQGGTQYF. V and J are TRBV6-1 and TRBJ2-3, with D possibly TRBD1 on 7 matching bases. V lost 5 bases and J 8 bases, leaving 8 bases between the germline ends. This CDR3 comprises 11 residues. Germline values: CDR1 MNHNS, CDR2 SASEGT.